Below are 6 T cell receptor beta chains sequenced from a single sample in a study of blood T cell repertoires in COVID-19. TCRdb's table, derived via immunoSEQ multiplex PCR, lists solely in-frame clones and lacks some. The sample has about 230,000 clones, approximately 87% seen once. Sequenced material: peripheral blood. These receptors came from a woman aged 70-85 years with active or convalescent COVID-19.

A few counts support this clone. The chain carries TRBV7-2 and TRBJ2-7; tentatively, D is TRBD1 (6 bases). The CDR3 contains 14 residues. Germline loops: CDR1 SGHTA, CDR2 FQGNSA. Trimming removed 2 bases at V and 3 bases at J, with 11 bases between. The CDR3: CASSLTGRGYEQYF. The CDR3 bases are TGTGCCAGCAGCTTAACAGGGCGAGGCTACGAGCAGTACTTC.

The chain uses TRBV7-9 and TRBJ2-2; the match to TRBD1 covers 7 bases. Germline trimming cut 4 bases from V and 3 bases from J; bases unmatched to any gene: 8. Germline V CDR1 and CDR2: SEHNR, FQNEAQ (reference sequence). The CDR3 contains 16 residues. The CDR3 sequence: CASSSPSGGYTGELFF. CDR3 sequence (DNA): TGTGCCAGCAGCTCCCCCTCAGGGGGTTACACCGGGGAGCTGTTTTTT.

This sequence joins TRBV6-6 and TRBJ2-7, with 7 bases aligning to TRBD1. This CDR3 has 15 residues. Germline CDR1 is MNHNY and CDR2 is SVGAGI (reference sequence). The V and J ends lost 6 bases and 2 bases, in that order; junction bases with no gene match: 10. The CDR3 DNA follows: TGTGCCAGCAGGACAGGGCGATCGTACCCCTACGAGCAGTACTTC. This gives the protein CASRTGRSYPYEQYF.

V and J are TRBV19 and TRBJ2-6; D is possibly TRBD2 (5 bases). CDR1 is LNHDA and CDR2 is SQIVND in the germline V gene (reference sequence). Trimming removed 6 bases from V and 4 bases from J, with 10 bases in between. The CDR3 is 14 residues long. CDR3 in DNA: TGTGCCAGTAGAATATCGGGGGGGGCCAACGTCCTGACTTTC. As protein: CASRISGGANVLTF.

The chain combines TRBV3-1 (or the pseudogene TRBV3-2) with TRBJ2-4; D may be TRBD1 (6 bases). Germline lookup yields CDR1 LGHDT and CDR2 YNNKEL (reference sequence). The CDR3 contains 13 residues. V was cut by 0 bases and J by 9 bases, with 9 bases left in between. The CDR3 region has the DNA TGTGCCAGCAGCCAAGAGGTGGACAGCATTCAGTACTTC. Protein sequence: CASSQEVDSIQYF.

The chain joins TRBV5-1 to TRBJ1-1; 7 bases fit TRBD1. Germline-derived CDR1 and CDR2 are SGHRS and YFSETQ. With V trimmed by 4 bases and J by 2 bases, 8 bases remained unmatched. This CDR3 has 15 amino acids. CDR3: CASSAQGTDNTEAFF. The CDR3 DNA follows: TGCGCCAGCAGCGCTCAAGGGACAGACAACACTGAAGCTTTCTTT.